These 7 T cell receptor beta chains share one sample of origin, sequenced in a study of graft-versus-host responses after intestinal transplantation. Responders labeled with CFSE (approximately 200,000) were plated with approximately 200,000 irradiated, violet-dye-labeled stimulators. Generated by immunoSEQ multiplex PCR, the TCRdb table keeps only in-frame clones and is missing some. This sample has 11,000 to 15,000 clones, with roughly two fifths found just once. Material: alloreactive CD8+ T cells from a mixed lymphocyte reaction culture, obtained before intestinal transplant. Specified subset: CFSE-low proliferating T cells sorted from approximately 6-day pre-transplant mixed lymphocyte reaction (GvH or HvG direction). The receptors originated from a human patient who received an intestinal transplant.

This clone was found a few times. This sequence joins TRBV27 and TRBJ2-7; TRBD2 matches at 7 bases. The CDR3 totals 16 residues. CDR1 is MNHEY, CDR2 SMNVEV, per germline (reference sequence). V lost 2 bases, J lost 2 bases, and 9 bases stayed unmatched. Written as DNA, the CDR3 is TGTGCCAGCAGTTTAGGGGGGGACCCCCTGGCCTACGAGCAGTACTTC. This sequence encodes CASSLGGDPLAYEQYF.

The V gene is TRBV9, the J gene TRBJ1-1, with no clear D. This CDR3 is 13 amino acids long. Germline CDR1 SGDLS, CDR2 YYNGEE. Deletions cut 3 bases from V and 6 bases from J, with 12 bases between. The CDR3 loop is CASSASTSPEAFF. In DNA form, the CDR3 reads TGTGCCAGCAGCGCCTCGACATCCCCTGAAGCTTTCTTT.

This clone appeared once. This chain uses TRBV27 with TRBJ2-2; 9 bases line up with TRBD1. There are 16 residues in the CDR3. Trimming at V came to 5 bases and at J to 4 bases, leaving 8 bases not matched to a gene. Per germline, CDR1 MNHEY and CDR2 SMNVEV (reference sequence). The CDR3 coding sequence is TGTGCCAGCAGTACCATGACAGGGGGGATCACCGGGGAGCTGTTTTTT. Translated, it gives CASSTMTGGITGELFF.

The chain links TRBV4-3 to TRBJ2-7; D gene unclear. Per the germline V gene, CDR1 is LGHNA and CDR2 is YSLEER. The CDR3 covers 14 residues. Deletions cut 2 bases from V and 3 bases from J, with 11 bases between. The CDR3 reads CASSQSLGYYEQYF. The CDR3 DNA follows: TGCGCCAGCAGCCAATCCCTCGGGTACTACGAGCAGTACTTC.

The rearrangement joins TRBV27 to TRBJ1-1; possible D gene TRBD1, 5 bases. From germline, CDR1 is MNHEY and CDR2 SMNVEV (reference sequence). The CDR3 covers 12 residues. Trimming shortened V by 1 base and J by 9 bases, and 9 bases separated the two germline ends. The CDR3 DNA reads TGTGCCAGCAGTTTATTAGGGGCCCAAGCTTTCTTT. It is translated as CASSLLGAQAFF.

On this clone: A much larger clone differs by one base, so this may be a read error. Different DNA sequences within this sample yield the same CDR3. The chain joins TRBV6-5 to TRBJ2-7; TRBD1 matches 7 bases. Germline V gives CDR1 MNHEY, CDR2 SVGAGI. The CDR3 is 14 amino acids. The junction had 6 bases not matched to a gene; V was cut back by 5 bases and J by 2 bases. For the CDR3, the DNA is TGTGCCAGCAGTCCCCGGGACAGTACCTACGAGCAGTACTTC. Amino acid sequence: CASSPRDSTYEQYF.

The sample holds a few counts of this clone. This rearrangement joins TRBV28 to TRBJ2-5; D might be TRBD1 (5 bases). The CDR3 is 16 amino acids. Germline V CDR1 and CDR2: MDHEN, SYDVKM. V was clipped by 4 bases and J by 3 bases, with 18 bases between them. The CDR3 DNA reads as TGTGCCAGCAGTTCCCCTAAGGGGCTCAGGGAAGAGACCCAGTACTTC. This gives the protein CASSSPKGLREETQYF.